Presented here are 27 T cell receptor beta chains from one specimen sequenced in a study of shared clonotypes between healthy human individuals (dated by TCRdb to 2019 to 2021). The library was built by means of the immunoSEQ multiplex PCR assay. Not all clones reach the TCRdb copy of this immuneACCESS table, which keeps in-frame sequences only. Checked studies attribute under half of the gap to unresolved V genes and leave the rest unexplained. The sample table contains fewer than 1.4 million clones; only one count was recorded for approximately 80% of them. The top ten constitute more than 0.55% of the sample. The sequenced material came from memory CD4+ T cells from PBMCs. This sample's cell subset or site label indicates: CD45RA-negative fraction. These receptors all come from a man younger than 35 in good health. Some clones in this sample may be carry-over from other donors' samples.

Only one count was recorded for this clone. The chain couples TRBV6-4 to TRBJ1-2; D gene unclear. Germline lookup yields CDR1 MRHNA and CDR2 SNTAGT. The length of the CDR3 is 16 residues. Trimming took off 2 bases at V and 4 bases at J, with 17 bases between the two ends. The CDR3 nucleotides are TGTGCCAGCAGTGACCCGACCGCGGGAAGCGCCTATGGCTACACCTTC. Its translation: CASSDPTAGSAYGYTF.

This clone was picked up one time. The chain recombines TRBV6-1 with TRBJ1-1, with D perhaps TRBD1 (6 bases). This CDR3 contains 16 residues. Per the germline V gene, CDR1 is MNHNS and CDR2 is SASEGT. Deletions cut 2 bases from V and 2 bases from J, with 15 bases between. CDR3 amino acids: CASSEKDRFQNTEAFF. In DNA, the CDR3 is TGTGCCAGCAGTGAAAAAGACAGGTTCCAAAACACTGAAGCTTTCTTT.

V and J are TRBV11-2 and TRBJ2-7; weak D call: TRBD2 (6 bases). The CDR3 has 15 amino acids. V was pared by 6 bases and J by 0 bases, with 15 bases between. In germline, CDR1 is SGHAT, CDR2 FQNNGV. The CDR3 loop reads CASRSLAHRSYEQYF. The CDR3 DNA sequence: TGTGCCAGCAGATCCCTAGCGCACCGCTCCTACGAGCAGTACTTC.

On this clone: Sequence at one end of the junction differs from germline and may be a read error. Other DNA sequences in the sample encode the same CDR3. This chain joins TRBV30 and TRBJ1-1, with TRBD1 as a possible D gene (5 bases). There are 18 residues in the CDR3. The germline CDR1 and CDR2 sequences are GTSNPN and SVGIG (reference sequence). DNA of the CDR3: TGTGCCTGGAGTAGGACGGAGCTGGATAGGGGCACGAACACTGAAGCTTTTTTT. This sequence encodes CAWSRTELDRGTNTEAFF.

The J gene is TRBJ2-7, the V gene TRBV15, with 7 bases matching TRBD1. CDR1 and CDR2 from the germline V gene are LNHNV and YYDKDF (reference sequence). The CDR3 runs to 16 residues. The ends lost 3 bases at V and 5 bases at J; junction bases unmatched: 13. The DNA for the CDR3 is TGTGCCACCAGCAGGCACCTGGGACAGTACGGTGACGAGCAGTACTTC. Translated, it gives CATSRHLGQYGDEQYF.

The V and J genes are TRBV7-2 and TRBJ2-3; D may be TRBD2 (5 bases). The CDR3 length is 13 residues. Trimming cost V 4 bases and J 14 bases, with 19 bases left between them. Germline CDR1 reads SGHTA; CDR2 reads FQGNSA. The CDR3 reads CASSSLRGTSPYF. In DNA form, the CDR3 reads TGTGCCAGCAGCTCACTCCGGGGAACCTCTCCGTATTTT.

The chain uses TRBV7-8 and TRBJ1-5, with 8 bases aligning to TRBD1. The CDR3 contains 14 residues. Germline V lookup: CDR1 SGHVS, CDR2 FQNEAQ. Trimming removed 5 bases from V and 4 bases from J; junction bases left unmatched: 4. The DNA for the CDR3 is TGTGCCAGCAGCCCTAGGGACAGGAATCAGCCCCAGCATTTT. Amino acid sequence: CASSPRDRNQPQHF.

The genes are TRBV11-2 and TRBJ2-1; no definite D call. The CDR3 extends over 13 amino acids. The V gene lost 4 bases and the J gene lost 8 bases, with 12 bases spanning the gap. CDR1 and CDR2 (germline): SGHAT, FQNNGV. Written as DNA, the CDR3 is TGTGCCAGCAGCTCCTATAGGGTGCATGAGCAGTTCTTC. Translated, it gives CASSSYRVHEQFF.

This clone was counted many times. The J gene is TRBJ1-1, the V gene TRBV7-9; a weak D match, TRBD1 (5 bases). Germline V CDR1 and CDR2: SEHNR, FQNEAQ (reference sequence). V was shortened by 8 bases and J by 1 base, with 14 bases between the two germline ends. The CDR3 spans 14 residues. Written as DNA, the CDR3 is TGTGCCAGCTTCCAGGGACGTGGGAACACTGAAGCTTTCTTT. Amino acids: CASFQGRGNTEAFF.

This chain links TRBV5-4 with TRBJ2-2, with D tentatively TRBD2 (6 bases). The germline CDR1 and CDR2 sequences are SGHNT and YYREEE (reference sequence). Trimming shortened V by 0 bases and J by 0 bases, and 9 bases separated the two germline ends. This CDR3 contains 16 residues. The CDR3 here is CASSLVAASNTGELFF. The CDR3, as DNA: TGTGCCAGCAGCTTGGTAGCGGCTTCGAACACCGGGGAGCTGTTTTTT. The full variable domain, in which reference TRBV5-4 and TRBJ2-2 provide the parts outside the CDR3, is ETGVTQSPTHLIKTRGQQVTLRCSSQSGHNTVSWYQQALGQGPQFIFQYYREEENGRGNFPPRFSGLQFPNYSSELNVNALELDDSALYLCASSLVAASNTGELFFGEGSRLTVL.

This clone was observed a handful of times. The chain combines TRBV27 with TRBJ1-1, with a possible D match to TRBD1 (6 bases). The CDR3 is 13 amino acids. Trimming took 8 bases from V and 10 from J, leaving 20 bases between them. Per germline, CDR1 MNHEY and CDR2 SMNVEV (reference sequence). CDR3 sequence reads: CASSRAREGVAFF. The DNA of the CDR3 is TGTGCCAGCTCTAGGGCCAGGGAGGGGGTAGCTTTCTTT.

Many counts were recorded for this clone. The rearrangement joins TRBV2 to TRBJ1-5, with a possible D match to TRBD1 (5 bases). The CDR3 has 14 amino acids. In germline, CDR1 is SNHLY, CDR2 FYNNEI. With 8 bases removed from V and 0 bases from J, the gap between germline ends came to 11 bases. CDR3 sequence (DNA): TGTGCCAGCGGGGCGGAATATAGCAATCAGCCCCAGCATTTT. It codes for CASGAEYSNQPQHF. The variable domain in full, with the rest retrieved from reference TRBV2 and TRBJ1-5, is EPEVTQTPSHQVTQMGQEVILRCVPISNHLYFYWYRQILGQKVEFLVSFYNNEISEKSEIFDDQFSVERPDGSNFTLKIRSTKLEDSAMYFCASGAEYSNQPQHFGDGTRLSIL.

The gene calls are TRBV5-4 and TRBJ2-2; 7 bases align to TRBD2. The CDR3 is made up of 16 amino acids. The germline V gene encodes CDR1 SGHNT and CDR2 YYREEE (reference sequence). V was pared by 4 bases and J by 5 bases, with 11 bases of the junction left unmatched. CDR3 bases: TGTGCCAGCAGCCCAGTCTTGCCGGGAGGAACCGGGGAGCTGTTTTTT. It encodes CASSPVLPGGTGELFF.

In DNA form, the CDR3 reads TGCGCCAGCAAAGGTCGGGGGAGGGACACAGATACGCAGTATTTT. Translation gives CASKGRGRDTDTQYF. The chain joins TRBV5-1 to TRBJ2-3; TRBD2 matches 7 bases. The CDR3 length is 15 residues. Germline trimming cut 6 bases from V and 2 bases from J; bases unmatched to any gene: 9. Germline V gives CDR1 SGHRS, CDR2 YFSETQ.

On this clone itself: A much larger clone sits a single nucleotide away, making a read error possible. This specimen includes other DNA sequences encoding the same CDR3. The chain uses TRBV5-6 and TRBJ1-5; possibly TRBD1 for D (6 bases). Trimming pared 1 base from V and 4 bases from J, leaving 6 bases between. This CDR3 spans 13 amino acids. From germline, CDR1 is SGHDT and CDR2 YYEEEE. CDR3 nucleotides: TGTGCCAGCAGCTTGCAGGGGAATCAGCCCCAGCATTTT. Translated: CASSLQGNQPQHF.

The chain has TRBV7-8 and TRBJ2-7, with D perhaps matching TRBD1 or TRBD2 (6 bases each). V was clipped by 4 bases and J by 6 bases, with 19 bases between them. The CDR3 spans 15 residues. Germline V gene lookup returns CDR1 SGHVS and CDR2 FQNEAQ. CDR3 bases: TGTGCCAGCAGCTCCCCGAGACCAAGGGGGGCCGAGCAGTACTTC. It is translated as CASSSPRPRGAEQYF.

The table lists this clone with a count of one. V is TRBV5-1 and J is TRBJ1-2; the match to TRBD1 covers 7 bases. The germline V gene encodes CDR1 SGHRS and CDR2 YFSETQ. V trimming: 4 bases; J trimming: 6 bases; junction bases outside the gene matches: 12. This CDR3 is 15 amino acids long. CDR3 sequence reads: CASSPGVTGLDGYTF. The CDR3 region has the DNA TGCGCCAGCAGCCCGGGGGTGACAGGGTTGGATGGCTACACCTTC.

This clone was counted between two and nine times. The chain employs TRBV7-8 and TRBJ2-7; perhaps D is TRBD1 or TRBD2 (5 bases each). Germline CDR1 SGHVS, CDR2 FQNEAQ. The CDR3 contains 15 residues. The V end lost 1 base, the J end lost 2 bases, and 12 bases lay between the germline ends. CDR3 coding DNA: TGTGCCAGCAGCTTAGTGGATGGGACCACCTACGAGCAGTACTTC. It translates to CASSLVDGTTYEQYF.

Regarding this clone: A much larger clone is a single base away; this may be a read error. The chain couples TRBV10-3 to TRBJ2-2; D perhaps matches TRBD2 (5 bases). The CDR3 spans 14 residues. The germline V gene encodes CDR1 ENHRY and CDR2 SYGVKD. The CDR3 sequence: CAISEGPSTGELLF. The CDR3 region has the DNA TGTGCCATCAGTGAGGGACCGAGCACCGGGGAGCTGCTTTTT.

V is TRBV5-8 and J is TRBJ1-2; D gene uncertain. Germline V gene lookup returns CDR1 SGHTS and CDR2 YDEGEE. CDR3 size: 15 residues. Trimming cost V 0 bases and J 2 bases, with 11 bases left between them. CDR3 DNA sequence: TGTGCCAGCAGCTTGGTCCTCGGCAGAAACTATGGCTACACCTTC. As protein: CASSLVLGRNYGYTF.

The chain joins TRBV7-9 to TRBJ1-6; possibly TRBD1 for D (5 bases). Germline CDR1 reads SEHNR; CDR2 reads FQNEAQ (reference sequence). V dropped 3 bases and J dropped 9 bases, with 12 bases sitting between them. This CDR3 contains 14 residues. CDR3 amino acids: CASSLQGGGSPLHF. The CDR3 DNA follows: TGTGCCAGCAGCTTGCAGGGTGGGGGTTCACCCCTCCACTTT.

The J gene is TRBJ2-1, the V gene TRBV7-6; no clear D gene. Germline CDR1 reads SGHVS; CDR2 reads FNYEAQ. V lost 4 bases to trimming and J lost 5 bases, with 6 bases between them. CDR3 length: 12 residues. The CDR3 is CASSSHNNEQFF. The CDR3 DNA reads TGTGCCAGCAGCTCCCACAACAATGAGCAGTTCTTC.

V usage is TRBV6-1 and J usage is TRBJ2-2; D is undetermined. V lost 6 bases, J lost 4 bases, and 15 bases lay in between. Germline V gene sequence: CDR1 MNHNS, CDR2 SASEGT. The CDR3 covers 15 residues. This CDR3 is CASRGYSEGTGELFF. DNA for the CDR3: TGTGCCAGCAGGGGTTATTCCGAAGGCACCGGGGAGCTGTTTTTT.

The rearrangement joins TRBV7-9 to TRBJ2-3; D might be TRBD2 (6 bases). The CDR3 loop spans 17 amino acids. With 5 bases removed from V and 3 bases from J, the gap between germline ends came to 21 bases. The germline V gene encodes CDR1 SEHNR and CDR2 FQNEAQ (reference sequence). CDR3 nucleotides: TGTGCCAGCAGCGCCGGCCCGGGCAGGGAGGCAACAGATACGCAGTATTTT. Translated, it gives CASSAGPGREATDTQYF.

The V gene is TRBV15, the J gene TRBJ2-1, with 9 nucleotides matching TRBD2. Losses at the gene ends were 1 base for V and 7 bases for J; bases not matched to a gene: 8. Germline V gene data show CDR1 as LNHNV and CDR2 as YYDKDF (reference sequence). The CDR3 covers 16 residues. This CDR3 is CATSRGGTSLPNEQFF. CDR3 in DNA: TGTGCCACCAGCAGAGGAGGGACTAGCCTACCGAATGAGCAGTTCTTC. The full variable domain, completed using reference TRBV15 and TRBJ2-1, is DAMVIQNPRYQVTQFGKPVTLSCSQTLNHNVMYWYQQKSSQAPKLLFHYYDKDFNNEADTPDNFQSRRPNTSFCFLDIRSPGLGDTAMYLCATSRGGTSLPNEQFFGPGTRLTVL.

This clone appeared a few times. The chain is built from TRBV4-1 and TRBJ1-5; D is perhaps TRBD1 (5 bases). Trimming shortened V by 3 bases and J by 4 bases, and 16 bases separated the two germline ends. The CDR3 is 16 residues long. Germline lookup yields CDR1 MGHRA and CDR2 YSYEKL. The CDR3 region has the DNA TGCGCCAGCAGCCAGGTATCCGGGGCCACTAATCAGCCCCAGCATTTT. Encoded protein: CASSQVSGATNQPQHF.

This clone was detected many times. This chain connects TRBV27 to TRBJ1-5, with TRBD1 as a possible D gene (5 bases). The CDR3 totals 14 residues. With 6 bases removed from V and 4 bases from J, the gap between germline ends came to 13 bases. CDR1 MNHEY and CDR2 SMNVEV come from the germline V gene (reference sequence). This chain's CDR3 is CASRRAGWNQPQHF. CDR3 DNA sequence: TGTGCCAGCAGACGGGCAGGGTGGAATCAGCCCCAGCATTTT.